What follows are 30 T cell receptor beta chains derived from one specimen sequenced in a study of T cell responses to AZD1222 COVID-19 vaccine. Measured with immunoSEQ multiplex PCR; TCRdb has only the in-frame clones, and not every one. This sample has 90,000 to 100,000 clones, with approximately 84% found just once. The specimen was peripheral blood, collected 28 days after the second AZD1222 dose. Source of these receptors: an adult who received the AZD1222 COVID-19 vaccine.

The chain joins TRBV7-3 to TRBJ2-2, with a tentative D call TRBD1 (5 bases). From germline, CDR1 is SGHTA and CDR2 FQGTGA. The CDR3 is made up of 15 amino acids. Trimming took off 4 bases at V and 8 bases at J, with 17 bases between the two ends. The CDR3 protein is CASSSTGHVPGELFF. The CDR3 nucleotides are TGTGCCAGCAGCTCCACCGGACATGTTCCAGGGGAGCTGTTTTTT. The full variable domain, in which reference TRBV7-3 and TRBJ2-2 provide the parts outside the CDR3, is GAGVSQTPSNKVTEKGKYVELRCDPISGHTALYWYRQSLGQGPEFLIYFQGTGAADDSGLPNDRFFAVRPEGSVSTLKIQRTERGDSAVYLCASSSTGHVPGELFFGEGSRLTVL.

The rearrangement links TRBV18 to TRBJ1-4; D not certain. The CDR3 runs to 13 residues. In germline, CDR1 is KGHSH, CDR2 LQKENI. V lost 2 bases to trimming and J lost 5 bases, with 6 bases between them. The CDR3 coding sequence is TGTGCCAGCTCACCAGGGGTCAATGAAAAACTGTTTTTT. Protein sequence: CASSPGVNEKLFF.

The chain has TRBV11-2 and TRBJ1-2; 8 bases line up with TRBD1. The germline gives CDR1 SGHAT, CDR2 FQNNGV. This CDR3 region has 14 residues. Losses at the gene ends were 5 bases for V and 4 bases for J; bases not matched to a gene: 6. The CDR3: CASSPRTGSYGYTF. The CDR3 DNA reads TGTGCCAGCAGCCCACGGACAGGGAGCTATGGCTACACCTTC. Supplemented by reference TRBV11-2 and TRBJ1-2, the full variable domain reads EAGVAQSPRYKIIEKRQSVAFWCNPISGHATLYWYQQILGQGPKLLIQFQNNGVVDDSQLPKDRFSAERLKGVDSTLKIQPAKLEDSAVYLCASSPRTGSYGYTFGSGTRLTVV.

CDR3 sequence: CASIGWRGGRVNEQFF. CDR3 coding DNA: TGTGCCAGCATCGGGTGGCGGGGGGGCCGTGTCAATGAGCAGTTCTTC. The V and J genes are TRBV2 and TRBJ2-1; TRBD2 matches 9 bases. The CDR3 is made up of 16 amino acids. The germline gives CDR1 SNHLY, CDR2 FYNNEI. V was pared by 7 bases and J by 6 bases, with 13 bases of the junction left unmatched.

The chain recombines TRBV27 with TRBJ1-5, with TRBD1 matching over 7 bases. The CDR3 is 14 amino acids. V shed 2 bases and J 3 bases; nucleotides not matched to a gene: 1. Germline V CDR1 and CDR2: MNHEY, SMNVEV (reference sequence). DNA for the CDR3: TGTGCCAGCAGTTTAGACAGGGCCAATCAGCCCCAGCATTTT. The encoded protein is CASSLDRANQPQHF.

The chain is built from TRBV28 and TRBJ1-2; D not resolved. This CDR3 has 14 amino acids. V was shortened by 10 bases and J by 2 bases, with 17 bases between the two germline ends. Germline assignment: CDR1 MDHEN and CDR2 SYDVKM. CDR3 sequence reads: CATIPGQPNYGYTF. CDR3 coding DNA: TGTGCCACCATACCCGGGCAGCCAAACTATGGCTACACCTTC.

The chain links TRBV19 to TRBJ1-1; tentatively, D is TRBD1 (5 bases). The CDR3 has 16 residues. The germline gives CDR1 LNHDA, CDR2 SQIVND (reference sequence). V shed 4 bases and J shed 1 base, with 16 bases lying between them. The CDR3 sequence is CASSSRTRGRNTEAFF. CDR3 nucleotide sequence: TGTGCCAGTAGTAGTAGAACGAGGGGCCGGAACACTGAAGCTTTCTTT.

The CDR3 spells CATAKGDGPLAGNTIYF. CDR3 coding DNA: TGTGCCACCGCGAAGGGGGACGGTCCTTTGGCTGGAAACACCATATATTTT. The chain employs TRBV19 and TRBJ1-3; maybe TRBD1 (6 bases). V lost 10 bases to trimming and J lost 2 bases, with 24 bases between them. From germline, CDR1 is LNHDA and CDR2 SQIVND (reference sequence). The CDR3 has 17 amino acids.

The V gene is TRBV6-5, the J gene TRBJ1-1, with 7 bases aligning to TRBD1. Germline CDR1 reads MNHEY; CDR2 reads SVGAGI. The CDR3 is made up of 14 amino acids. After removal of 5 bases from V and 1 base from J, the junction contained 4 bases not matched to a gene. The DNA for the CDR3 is TGTGCCAGCAGTCACGACAGGGCGAACACTGAAGCTTTCTTT. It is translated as CASSHDRANTEAFF.

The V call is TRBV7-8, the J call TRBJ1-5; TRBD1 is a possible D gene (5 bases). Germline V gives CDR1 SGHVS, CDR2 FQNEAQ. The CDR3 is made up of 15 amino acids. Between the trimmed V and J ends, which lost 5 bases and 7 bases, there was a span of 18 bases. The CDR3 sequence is CASSVGTGRGQPQHF. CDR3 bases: TGTGCCAGCAGCGTTGGGACGGGGAGAGGCCAGCCCCAGCATTTT.

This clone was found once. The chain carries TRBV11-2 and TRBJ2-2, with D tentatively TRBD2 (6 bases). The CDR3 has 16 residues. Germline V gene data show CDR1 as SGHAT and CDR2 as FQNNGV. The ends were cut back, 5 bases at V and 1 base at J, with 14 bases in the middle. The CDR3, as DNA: TGTGCCAGCAGCCTTAGCGGAGTATGGAACACCGGGGAGCTGTTTTTT. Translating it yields CASSLSGVWNTGELFF.

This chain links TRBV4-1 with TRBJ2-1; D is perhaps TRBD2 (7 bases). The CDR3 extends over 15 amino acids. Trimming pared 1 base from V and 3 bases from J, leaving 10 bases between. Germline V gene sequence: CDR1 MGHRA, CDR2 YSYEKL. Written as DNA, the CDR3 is TGCGCCAGCAGCCAAGCGAGGGGGGGCTACAATGAGCAGTTCTTC. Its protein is CASSQARGGYNEQFF.

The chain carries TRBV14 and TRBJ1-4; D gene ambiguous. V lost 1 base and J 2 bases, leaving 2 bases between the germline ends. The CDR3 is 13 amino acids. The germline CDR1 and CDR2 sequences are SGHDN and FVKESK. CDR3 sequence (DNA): TGTGCCAGCAGCCAAGCGACTAATGAAAAACTGTTTTTT. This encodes CASSQATNEKLFF.

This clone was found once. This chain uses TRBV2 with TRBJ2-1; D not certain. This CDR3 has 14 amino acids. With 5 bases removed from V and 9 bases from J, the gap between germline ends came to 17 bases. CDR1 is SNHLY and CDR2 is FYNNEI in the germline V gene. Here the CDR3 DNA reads TGTGCCAGCAGTAAAGGACCCGACCCCGGTGAGCAGTTCTTC. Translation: CASSKGPDPGEQFF.

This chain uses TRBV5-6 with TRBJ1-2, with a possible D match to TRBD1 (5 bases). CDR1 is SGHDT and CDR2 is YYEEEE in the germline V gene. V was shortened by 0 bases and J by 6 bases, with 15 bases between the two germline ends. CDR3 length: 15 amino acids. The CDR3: CASSLARAGFNGYTF. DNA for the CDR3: TGTGCCAGCAGCTTGGCTCGGGCAGGGTTTAATGGCTACACCTTC. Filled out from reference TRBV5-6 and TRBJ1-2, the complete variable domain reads DAGVTQSPTHLIKTRGQQVTLRCSPKSGHDTVSWYQQALGQGPQFIFQYYEEEERQRGNFPDRFSGHQFPNYSSELNVNALLLGDSALYLCASSLARAGFNGYTFGSGTRLTVV.

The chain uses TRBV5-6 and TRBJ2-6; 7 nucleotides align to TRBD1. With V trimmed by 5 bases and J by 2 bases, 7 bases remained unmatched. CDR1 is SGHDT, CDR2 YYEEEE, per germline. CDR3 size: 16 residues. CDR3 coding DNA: TGTGCCAGCAGTTTAGGTACAGGGGCTGGGGCCAACGTCCTGACTTTC. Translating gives CASSLGTGAGANVLTF.

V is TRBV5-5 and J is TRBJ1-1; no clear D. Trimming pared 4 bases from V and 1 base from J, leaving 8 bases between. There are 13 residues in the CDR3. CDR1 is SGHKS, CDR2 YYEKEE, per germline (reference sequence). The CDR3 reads CASSPDPNTEAFF. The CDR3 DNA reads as TGTGCCAGCAGCCCGGATCCGAACACTGAAGCTTTCTTT.

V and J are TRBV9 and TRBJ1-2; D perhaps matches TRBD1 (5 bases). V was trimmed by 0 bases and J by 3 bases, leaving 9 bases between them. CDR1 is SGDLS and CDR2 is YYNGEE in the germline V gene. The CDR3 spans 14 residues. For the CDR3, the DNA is TGTGCCAGCAGCGTAGGAGGGGAGGACTATGGCTACACCTTC. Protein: CASSVGGEDYGYTF.

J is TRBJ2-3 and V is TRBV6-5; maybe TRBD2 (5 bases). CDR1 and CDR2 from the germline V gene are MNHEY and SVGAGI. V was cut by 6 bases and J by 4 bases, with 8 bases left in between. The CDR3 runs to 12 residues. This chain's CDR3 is CASSLLADTQYF. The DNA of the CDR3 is TGTGCCAGCAGCTTACTAGCAGATACGCAGTATTTT.

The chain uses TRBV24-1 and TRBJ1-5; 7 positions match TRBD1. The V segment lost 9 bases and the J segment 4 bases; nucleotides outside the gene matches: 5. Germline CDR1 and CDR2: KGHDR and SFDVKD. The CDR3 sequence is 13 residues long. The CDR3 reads CATRQGGNQPQHF. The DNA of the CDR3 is TGTGCCACCCGACAGGGAGGAAATCAGCCCCAGCATTTT.

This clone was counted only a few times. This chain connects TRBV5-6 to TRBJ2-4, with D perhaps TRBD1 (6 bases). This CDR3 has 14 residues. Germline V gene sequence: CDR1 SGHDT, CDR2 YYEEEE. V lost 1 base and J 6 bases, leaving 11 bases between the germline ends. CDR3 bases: TGTGCCAGCAGCTTGTTTGCAGGGGTAAACATTCAGTACTTC. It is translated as CASSLFAGVNIQYF. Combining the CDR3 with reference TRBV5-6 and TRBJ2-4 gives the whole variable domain DAGVTQSPTHLIKTRGQQVTLRCSPKSGHDTVSWYQQALGQGPQFIFQYYEEEERQRGNFPDRFSGHQFPNYSSELNVNALLLGDSALYLCASSLFAGVNIQYFGAGTRLSVL.

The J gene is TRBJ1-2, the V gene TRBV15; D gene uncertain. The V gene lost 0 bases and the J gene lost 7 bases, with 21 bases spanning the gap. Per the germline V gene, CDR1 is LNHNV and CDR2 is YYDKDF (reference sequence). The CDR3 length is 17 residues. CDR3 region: CATSRDSGGRVSRGYTF. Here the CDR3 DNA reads TGTGCCACCAGCAGAGATTCCGGTGGGAGGGTCAGTCGTGGCTACACCTTC.

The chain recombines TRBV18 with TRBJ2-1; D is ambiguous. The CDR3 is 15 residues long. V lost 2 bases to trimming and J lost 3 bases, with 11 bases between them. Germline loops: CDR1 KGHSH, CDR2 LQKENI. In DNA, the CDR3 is TGTGCCAGCTCACCAGGGCGCGGAGACTACAATGAGCAGTTCTTC. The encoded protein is CASSPGRGDYNEQFF.

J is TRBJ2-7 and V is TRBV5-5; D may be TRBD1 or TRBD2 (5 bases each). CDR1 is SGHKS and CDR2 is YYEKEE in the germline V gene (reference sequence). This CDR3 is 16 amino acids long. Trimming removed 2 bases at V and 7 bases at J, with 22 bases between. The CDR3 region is CASSLGPLTGWGEQYF. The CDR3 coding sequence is TGTGCCAGCAGCTTAGGCCCTTTGACGGGCTGGGGGGAGCAGTACTTC.

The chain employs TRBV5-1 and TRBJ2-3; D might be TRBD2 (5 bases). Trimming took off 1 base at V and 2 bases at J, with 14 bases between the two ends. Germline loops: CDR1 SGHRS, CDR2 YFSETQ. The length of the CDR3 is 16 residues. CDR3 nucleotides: TGCGCCAGCAGCTTGCTTCCAGCGGTGGCCACAGATACGCAGTATTTT. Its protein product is CASSLLPAVATDTQYF.

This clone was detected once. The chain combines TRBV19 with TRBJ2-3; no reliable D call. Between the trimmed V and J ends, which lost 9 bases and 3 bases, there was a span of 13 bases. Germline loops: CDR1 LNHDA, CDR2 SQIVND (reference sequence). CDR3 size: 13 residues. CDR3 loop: CASGLHETDTQYF. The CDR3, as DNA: TGTGCCAGCGGCCTTCACGAGACAGATACGCAGTATTTT.

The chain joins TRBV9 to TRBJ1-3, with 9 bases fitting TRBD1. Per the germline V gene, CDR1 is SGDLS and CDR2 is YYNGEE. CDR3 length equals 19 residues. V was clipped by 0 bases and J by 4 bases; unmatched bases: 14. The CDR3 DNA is TGTGCCAGCAGCGTAGGAGGAGGGGGACAGGGTGTTATCGGAAACACCATATATTTT. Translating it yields CASSVGGGGQGVIGNTIYF.

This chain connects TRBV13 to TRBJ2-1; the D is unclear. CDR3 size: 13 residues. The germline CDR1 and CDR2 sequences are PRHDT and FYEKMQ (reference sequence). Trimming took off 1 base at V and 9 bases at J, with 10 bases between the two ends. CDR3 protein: CASSLVSESEQFF. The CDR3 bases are TGTGCCAGCAGCTTAGTTAGTGAGAGTGAGCAGTTCTTC.

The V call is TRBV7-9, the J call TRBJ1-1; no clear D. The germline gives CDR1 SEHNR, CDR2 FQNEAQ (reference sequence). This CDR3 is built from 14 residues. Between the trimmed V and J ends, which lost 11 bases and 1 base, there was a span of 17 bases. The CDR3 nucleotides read TGTGCCTCTGCGTGGGCAGGCGCGAACACTGAAGCTTTCTTT. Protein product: CASAWAGANTEAFF.

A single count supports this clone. CDR3 bases: TGTGCCAGCAGCCAAGCCGGGACAGGGGGAGATACGCAGTATTTT. Translated: CASSQAGTGGDTQYF. This chain connects TRBV3-1 (or the pseudogene TRBV3-2) to TRBJ2-3; TRBD1 matches at 11 bases. Trimming cost V 1 base and J 5 bases; bases outside gene matches: 2. CDR3 length: 15 amino acids. Germline V gene data show CDR1 as LGHDT and CDR2 as YNNKEL (reference sequence).